This T cell receptor beta chain was sequenced for a study of control samples from healthy donors and cancer patients. This CDR3 contains 17 residues. Germline V lookup: CDR1 SGDLS, CDR2 YYNGEE. V shed 3 bases and J 5 bases; nucleotides not matched to a gene: 7. This clone occurred once. Sequenced by immunoSEQ multiplex PCR; TCRdb stores in-frame clones only, minus some. Found here are 63,000 or so clones, roughly 90% of them singletons; the top ten hold approximately 5.1%. The source is a man aged 55-75 years with colorectal cancer. V gene TRBV9 combines with J gene TRBJ2-3, with 15 bases matching TRBD2. Sequenced: PBMCs. CDR3 DNA sequence: TGTGCCAGCAGCGCCGGACTAGCGGGGGGGCCCATAGATACGCAGTATTTT. This codes for CASSAGLAGGPIDTQYF.